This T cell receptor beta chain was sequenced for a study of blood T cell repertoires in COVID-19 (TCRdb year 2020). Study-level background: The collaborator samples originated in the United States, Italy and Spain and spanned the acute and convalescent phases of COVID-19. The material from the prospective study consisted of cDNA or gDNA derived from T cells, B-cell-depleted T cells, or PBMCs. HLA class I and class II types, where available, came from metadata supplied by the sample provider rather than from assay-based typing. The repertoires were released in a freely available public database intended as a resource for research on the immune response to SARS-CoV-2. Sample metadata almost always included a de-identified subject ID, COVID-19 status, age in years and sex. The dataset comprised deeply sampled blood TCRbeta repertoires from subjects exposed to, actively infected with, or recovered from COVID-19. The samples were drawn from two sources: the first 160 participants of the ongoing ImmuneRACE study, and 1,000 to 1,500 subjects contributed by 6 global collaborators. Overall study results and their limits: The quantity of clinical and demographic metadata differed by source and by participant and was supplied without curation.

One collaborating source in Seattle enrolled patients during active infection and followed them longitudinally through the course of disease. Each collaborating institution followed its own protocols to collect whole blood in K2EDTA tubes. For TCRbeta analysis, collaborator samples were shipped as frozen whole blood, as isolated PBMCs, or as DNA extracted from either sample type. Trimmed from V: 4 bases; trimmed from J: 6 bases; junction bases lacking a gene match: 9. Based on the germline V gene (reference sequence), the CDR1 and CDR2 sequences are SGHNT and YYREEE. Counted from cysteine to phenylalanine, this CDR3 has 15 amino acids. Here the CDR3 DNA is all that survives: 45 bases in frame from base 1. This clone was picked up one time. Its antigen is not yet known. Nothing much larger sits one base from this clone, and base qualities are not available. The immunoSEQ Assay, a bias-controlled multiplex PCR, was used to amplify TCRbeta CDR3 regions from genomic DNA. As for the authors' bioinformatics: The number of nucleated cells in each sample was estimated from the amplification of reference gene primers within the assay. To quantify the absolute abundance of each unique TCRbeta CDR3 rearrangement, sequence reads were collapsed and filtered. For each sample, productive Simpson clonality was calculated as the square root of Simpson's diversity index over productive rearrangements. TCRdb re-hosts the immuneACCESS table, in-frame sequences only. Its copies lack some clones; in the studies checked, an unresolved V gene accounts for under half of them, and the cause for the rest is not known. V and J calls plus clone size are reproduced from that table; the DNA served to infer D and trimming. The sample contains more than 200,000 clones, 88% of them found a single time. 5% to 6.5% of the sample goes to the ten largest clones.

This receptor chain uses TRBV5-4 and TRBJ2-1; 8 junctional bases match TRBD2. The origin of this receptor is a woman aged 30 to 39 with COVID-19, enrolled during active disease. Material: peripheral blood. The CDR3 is CASSQWVGGVNEQFF. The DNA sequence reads TGTGCCAGCAGCCAATGGGTCGGGGGGGTCAATGAGCAGTTCTTC.